This T cell receptor (beta chain) was captured by sequencing in a study of vaccination and CD4 T cells after COVID-19. A word on this clonotype: The antigen is unknown.

Scientists ran DNA taken from cultured CD4+ T cells through the Oncomine TCR Beta short-read assay for sequencing. TCRdb re-called the PCR reads with MiXCR, one entry per CDR3 protein. The sample consists of about 21,000 distinct CDR3 sequences, over 55% of them appearing once. The CDR3 is 15 amino acids. The V gene's germline CDR1 is MNHNS and CDR2 SASEGT. Deletions cut 6 bases from V and 3 bases from J, with 14 bases between. Stated treatment: roughly nine-day PBMC culture with coronavirus spike peptide pools or control peptides (ViraFEST assay). The source material was CD4+ T cells from blood, cultured in vitro. The chain carries TRBV6-1 and TRBJ1-4; D call uncertain. The origin of this receptor is a human donor who had recovered from COVID-19. The CDR3 reads CASRSGPAANEKLFF. The CDR3 DNA reads as TGTGCCAGCAGATCCGGCCCGGCCGCTAATGAAAAACTGTTTTTT.